This TCR beta chain is drawn from a study of tumor-infiltrating lymphocytes in oesophageal squamous cell carcinoma. TCRdb analysed the PCR reads with MiXCR anew, one entry per CDR3 protein. Here the sample spans approximately 20,000 distinct CDR3 sequences, around 38% being singletons. V dropped 2 bases and J dropped 4 bases, with 5 bases sitting between them. The CDR3 loop spans 12 amino acids. Germline V gene lookup returns CDR1 MDHEN and CDR2 SYDVKM. The origin of this receptor is a male donor with esophageal squamous cell carcinoma. Sequenced: normal esophageal tissue next to the tumor. The rearrangement joins TRBV28 to TRBJ1-1; D not resolved. CDR3 nucleotide sequence: TGTGCCAGCAGTTTAATGGGCACTGAAGCTTTCTTT. Translating gives CASSLMGTEAFF.